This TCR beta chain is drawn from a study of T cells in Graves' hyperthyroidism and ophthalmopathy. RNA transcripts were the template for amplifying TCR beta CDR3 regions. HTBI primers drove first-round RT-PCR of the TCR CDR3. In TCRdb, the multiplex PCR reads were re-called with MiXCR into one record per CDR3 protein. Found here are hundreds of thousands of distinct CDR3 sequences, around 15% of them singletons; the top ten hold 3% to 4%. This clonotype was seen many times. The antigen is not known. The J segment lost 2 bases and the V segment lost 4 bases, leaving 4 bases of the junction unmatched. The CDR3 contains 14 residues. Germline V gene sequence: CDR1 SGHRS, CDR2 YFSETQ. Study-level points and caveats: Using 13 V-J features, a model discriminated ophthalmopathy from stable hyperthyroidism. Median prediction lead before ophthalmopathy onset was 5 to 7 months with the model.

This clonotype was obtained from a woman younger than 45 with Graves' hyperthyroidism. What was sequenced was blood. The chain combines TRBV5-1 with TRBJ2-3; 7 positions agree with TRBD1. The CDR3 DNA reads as TGCGCCAGCAGCCCGGGACAGATCACAGATACGCAGTATTTT. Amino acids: CASSPGQITDTQYF.